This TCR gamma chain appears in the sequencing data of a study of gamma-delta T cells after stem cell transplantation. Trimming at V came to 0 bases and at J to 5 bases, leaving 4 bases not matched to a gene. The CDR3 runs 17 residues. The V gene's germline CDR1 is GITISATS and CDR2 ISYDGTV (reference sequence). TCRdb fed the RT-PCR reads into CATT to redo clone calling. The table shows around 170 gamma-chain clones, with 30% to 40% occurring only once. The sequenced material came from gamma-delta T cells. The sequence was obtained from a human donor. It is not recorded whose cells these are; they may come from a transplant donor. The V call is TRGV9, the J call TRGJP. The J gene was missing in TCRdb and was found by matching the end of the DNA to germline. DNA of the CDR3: TGTGCCTTGTGGGAGGTGCTAGAAGAGTTGGGCAAAAAAATCAAGGTATTT. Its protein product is CALWEVLEELGKKIKVF.